These T cell receptor beta chains were read from a single sample in a study of patients and donors after allogeneic stem cell transplantation. From the RT-PCR reads, TCRdb called clonotypes with MiXCR, one entry per CDR3 protein. The table records about 210,000 distinct CDR3 sequences, less than 50% of them present only once. The specimen was blood, either unsorted or a sorted T cell fraction (not recorded which). The receptors originated from a human donor who was either an allogeneic HSCT recipient or a stem cell or donor lymphocyte infusion donor (not recorded which). It is not recorded whose cells these are; they may come from a transplant donor. Each CDR3 is given with its conserved first and last residue. Fields, in order: clone size, V gene, D gene, J gene, CDR3 protein, CDR3 DNA. A D gene is named only where the DNA matches it firmly. Some rows mark clone size as missing; the rest say once, few, many or name a class of expanded clone.

size: once
V: TRBV9
D: .
J: TRBJ1-2
CDR3: CASSVMGFRGYTF
DNA: TGTGCCAGCAGCGTTATGGGTTTTCGTGGCTACACCTTC

size: .
V: TRBV5-1
D: TRBD1
J: TRBJ1-4
CDR3: CASSLNRGSEKLFF
DNA: TGCGCCAGCAGCTTGAACAGGGGGTCTGAAAAACTGTTTTTT

size: few
V: TRBV4-1
D: .
J: TRBJ1-5
CDR3: CASSQVGASNQPQHF
DNA: TGCGCCAGCAGCCAAGTAGGCGCAAGCAATCAGCCCCAGCATTTT

size: .
V: TRBV28
D: TRBD1
J: TRBJ2-7
CDR3: CATEVTDRAYEQYF
DNA: TGTGCCACCGAAGTAACCGACAGGGCCTACGAGCAGTACTTC

size: .
V: TRBV2
D: .
J: TRBJ1-1
CDR3: CASSLQGVRAFF
DNA: TGTGCCAGCAGTTTACAGGGCGTTAGAGCTTTCTTT

size: .
V: TRBV7-8
D: TRBD1
J: TRBJ1-1
CDR3: CASSFTQGYTEAFF
DNA: TGTGCCAGCAGCTTTACACAGGGGTACACTGAAGCTTTCTTT

size: few
V: TRBV10-3
D: .
J: TRBJ1-1
CDR3: CAISEAKGSFGNTEAFF
DNA: TGTGCCATCAGTGAGGCGAAAGGAAGTTTTGGGAACACTGAAGCTTTCTTT

size: once
V: TRBV12-3/TRBV12-4
D: .
J: TRBJ1-1
CDR3: CASSLTGMDTEAFF
DNA: TGTGCCAGCAGTTTAACAGGGATGGACACTGAAGCTTTCTTT

size: few
V: TRBV20-1
D: .
J: TRBJ1-5
CDR3: CSASRRRLGNQPQHF
DNA: TGCAGTGCTAGCCGAAGGCGGCTAGGCAATCAGCCCCAGCATTTT

size: .
V: TRBV7-9
D: .
J: TRBJ1-5
CDR3: CASSLGSHQPQHF
DNA: TGTGCCAGCAGCTTGGGGAGCCATCAGCCCCAGCATTTT

size: .
V: TRBV5-1
D: .
J: TRBJ2-3
CDR3: CASTRDKEPDTQYF
DNA: TGCGCCAGCACCCGGGACAAGGAGCCAGATACGCAGTATTTT

size: few
V: TRBV12-3/TRBV12-4
D: TRBD1
J: TRBJ1-4
CDR3: CASTSPGTGYEKLFF
DNA: TGTGCCAGCACCTCCCCGGGGACAGGGTATGAAAAACTGTTTTTT

size: few
V: TRBV12-3/TRBV12-4
D: .
J: TRBJ1-1
CDR3: CASSSPLNTEAFF
DNA: TGTGCCAGCAGTTCCCCTCTGAACACTGAAGCTTTCTTT

size: .
V: TRBV5-1
D: .
J: TRBJ1-2
CDR3: CASSFEGYTF
DNA: TGCGCCAGCAGCTTTGAGGGCTACACCTTC

size: .
V: TRBV5-1
D: TRBD1
J: TRBJ1-2
CDR3: CASSWDSSYGYTF
DNA: TGCGCCAGCAGCTGGGACAGTTCTTATGGCTACACCTTC

size: .
V: TRBV20-1
D: TRBD1
J: TRBJ1-1
CDR3: CSARVDRVIQKAFF
DNA: TGCAGTGCTAGAGTGGACAGGGTCATCCAAAAAGCTTTCTTT

size: few
V: TRBV9
D: TRBD1
J: TRBJ2-3
CDR3: CASSVFGGTGGTDTQYF
DNA: TGTGCCAGCAGCGTATTTGGAGGGACAGGGGGCACAGATACGCAGTATTTT

size: .
V: TRBV10-3
D: TRBD1
J: TRBJ2-7
CDR3: CATWDRATYEQYF
DNA: TGTGCCACCTGGGACAGGGCGACCTACGAGCAGTACTTC

size: few
V: TRBV6-5
D: .
J: TRBJ2-2
CDR3: CASSYGGTGELFF
DNA: TGTGCCAGCAGTTACGGGGGCACCGGGGAGCTGTTTTTT

size: .
V: TRBV12-3/TRBV12-4
D: TRBD2
J: TRBJ2-1
CDR3: CASSLASGGDNEQFF
DNA: TGTGCCAGCAGTTTAGCTAGCGGGGGGGACAATGAGCAGTTCTTC

size: .
V: TRBV5-1
D: TRBD1
J: TRBJ1-6
CDR3: CASSSELQGASGNSPLHF
DNA: TGCGCCAGCAGCTCGGAACTACAGGGGGCAAGCGGTAATTCACCCCTCCACTTT

size: .
V: TRBV7-2
D: .
J: TRBJ1-4
CDR3: CASSPGSGREKLFF
DNA: TGTGCCAGCAGCCCCGGATCCGGAAGGGAAAAACTGTTTTTT

size: .
V: TRBV5-1
D: .
J: TRBJ2-2
CDR3: CASSHKRRGVAGELFF
DNA: TGCGCCAGCAGCCACAAGAGGCGTGGGGTGGCCGGGGAGCTGTTTTTT

size: once
V: TRBV5-1
D: .
J: TRBJ2-2
CDR3: CASSLDGTRTGELFF
DNA: TGCGCCAGCAGCTTGGATGGAACTCGGACCGGGGAGCTGTTTTTT

size: .
V: TRBV6-5
D: .
J: TRBJ2-6
CDR3: CASSYQDSALGANVLTF
DNA: TGTGCCAGCAGTTATCAGGACAGCGCCCTCGGGGCCAACGTCCTGACTTTC

size: .
V: TRBV7-3
D: .
J: TRBJ2-2
CDR3: CASSLAVTNTGELFF
DNA: TGTGCCAGCAGCTTAGCGGTAACGAACACCGGGGAGCTGTTTTTT

size: .
V: TRBV30
D: .
J: TRBJ1-1
CDR3: CAWSVPREITEAFF
DNA: TGTGCCTGGAGTGTACCTAGGGAGATCACTGAAGCTTTCTTT

size: .
V: TRBV29-1
D: TRBD1
J: TRBJ2-7
CDR3: CSVEDPKDRAYEQYF
DNA: TGCAGCGTTGAAGACCCTAAGGACAGGGCCTACGAGCAGTACTTC

size: few
V: TRBV12-3/TRBV12-4
D: .
J: TRBJ1-1
CDR3: CASSFRNGRHEAFF
DNA: TGTGCCAGCAGTTTTCGGAATGGACGGCATGAAGCTTTCTTT

size: .
V: TRBV27
D: .
J: TRBJ2-5
CDR3: CASSPPPGGTGETQYF
DNA: TGTGCCAGCAGTCCACCCCCTGGGGGGACCGGGGAGACCCAGTACTTC

size: few
V: TRBV28
D: .
J: TRBJ1-2
CDR3: CASSFWLSTGYTF
DNA: TGTGCCAGCAGTTTTTGGTTATCAACGGGCTACACCTTC

size: once
V: TRBV5-1
D: TRBD2
J: TRBJ2-3
CDR3: CASSPDGAGGTDTQYF
DNA: TGCGCCAGCAGCCCTGACGGAGCGGGGGGGACAGATACGCAGTATTTT

size: .
V: TRBV12-3/TRBV12-4
D: TRBD1
J: TRBJ1-5
CDR3: CASSPRTGGQPQHF
DNA: TGTGCCAGCAGTCCCCGGACAGGGGGTCAGCCCCAGCATTTT

size: few
V: TRBV27
D: TRBD1
J: TRBJ1-1
CDR3: CASSPQGEGTEAFF
DNA: TGTGCCAGCAGTCCACAGGGGGAAGGGACTGAAGCTTTCTTT

size: .
V: TRBV7-8
D: TRBD1
J: TRBJ1-4
CDR3: CASSYRTGREKLFF
DNA: TGTGCCAGCAGCTATAGGACAGGGAGGGAAAAACTGTTTTTT

size: few
V: TRBV20-1
D: .
J: TRBJ2-7
CDR3: CSARDQSRVSSYEQYF
DNA: TGCAGTGCTAGAGATCAGTCAAGGGTGAGCTCCTACGAGCAGTACTTC

size: .
V: TRBV5-1
D: .
J: TRBJ2-1
CDR3: CASSVGILPPNEQFF
DNA: TGCGCCAGCAGCGTCGGGATTCTCCCCCCCAATGAGCAGTTCTTC

size: .
V: TRBV5-1
D: .
J: TRBJ2-1
CDR3: CASSFTGQTYNEQFF
DNA: TGCGCCAGCAGCTTTACAGGCCAGACCTACAATGAGCAGTTCTTC

size: .
V: TRBV9
D: TRBD2
J: TRBJ2-3
CDR3: CASSSTSGGGTDTQYF
DNA: TGTGCCAGCAGCTCCACTAGCGGGGGGGGCACAGATACGCAGTATTTT

size: .
V: TRBV5-5
D: TRBD1
J: TRBJ2-7
CDR3: CASSLGQGFYEQYF
DNA: TGTGCCAGCAGCTTGGGACAGGGCTTCTACGAGCAGTACTTC

size: .
V: TRBV12-3/TRBV12-4
D: TRBD2
J: TRBJ2-2
CDR3: CASSSTSGGPYTGELFF
DNA: TGTGCCAGCAGTTCGACTAGCGGGGGCCCTTACACCGGGGAGCTGTTTTTT

size: few
V: TRBV4-3
D: .
J: TRBJ1-1
CDR3: CASSQDLVSENTEAFF
DNA: TGCGCCAGCAGCCAAGATTTGGTTAGCGAGAACACTGAAGCTTTCTTT

size: .
V: TRBV12-3/TRBV12-4
D: TRBD1
J: TRBJ1-2
CDR3: CASLTGNYGYTF
DNA: TGTGCCAGCTTGACAGGGAACTATGGCTACACCTTC

size: .
V: TRBV12-3/TRBV12-4
D: TRBD1
J: TRBJ1-5
CDR3: CASSLVAGGRPQHF
DNA: TGTGCCAGCAGTTTAGTGGCAGGGGGCCGGCCCCAGCATTTT

size: .
V: TRBV10-3
D: .
J: TRBJ1-4
CDR3: CAIKGRVDEKLFF
DNA: TGTGCCATCAAGGGGAGAGTAGATGAAAAACTGTTTTTT

size: .
V: TRBV27
D: TRBD1
J: TRBJ2-2
CDR3: CASSSPTGKSSTGELFF
DNA: TGTGCCAGCAGTTCCCCGACAGGGAAAAGTTCCACCGGGGAGCTGTTTTTT

size: .
V: TRBV6-5
D: .
J: TRBJ1-2
CDR3: CASSPRVPNYGYTF
DNA: TGTGCCAGCAGTCCCCGGGTCCCTAACTATGGCTACACCTTC

size: .
V: TRBV6-2/TRBV6-3
D: .
J: TRBJ1-4
CDR3: CASRPNLLNEKLFF
DNA: TGTGCCAGCAGACCAAACCTTCTGAATGAAAAACTGTTTTTT

size: .
V: TRBV19
D: TRBD1
J: TRBJ1-5
CDR3: CASSVQGSNQPQHF
DNA: TGTGCCAGTAGTGTACAGGGGAGCAATCAGCCCCAGCATTTT

size: .
V: TRBV14
D: .
J: TRBJ1-1
CDR3: CASSPNLAIDRLNTEAFF
DNA: TGTGCCAGCAGCCCTAATTTGGCTATTGACAGGTTGAACACTGAAGCTTTCTTT